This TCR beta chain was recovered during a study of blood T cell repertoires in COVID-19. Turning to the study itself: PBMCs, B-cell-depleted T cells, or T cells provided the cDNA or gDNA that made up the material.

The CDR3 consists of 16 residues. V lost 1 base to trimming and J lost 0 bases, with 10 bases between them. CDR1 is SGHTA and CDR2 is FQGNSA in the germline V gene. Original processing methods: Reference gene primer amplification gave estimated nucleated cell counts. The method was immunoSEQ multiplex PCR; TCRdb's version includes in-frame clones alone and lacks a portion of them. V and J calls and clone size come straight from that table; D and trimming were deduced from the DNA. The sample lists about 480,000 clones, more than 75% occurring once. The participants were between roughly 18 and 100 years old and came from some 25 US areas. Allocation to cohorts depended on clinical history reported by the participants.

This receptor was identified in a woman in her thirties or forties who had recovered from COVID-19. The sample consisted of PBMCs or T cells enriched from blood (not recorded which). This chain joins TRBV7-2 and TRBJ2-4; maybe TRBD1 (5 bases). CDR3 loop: CASSLEGAVAKNIQYF. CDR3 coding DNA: TGTGCCAGCAGCTTAGAAGGGGCTGTAGCCAAAAACATTCAGTACTTC.